These T cell receptor beta chains were read from a single sample in a study of T cell repertoires in cytomegalovirus infection. MiXCR, applied by TCRdb to the reads, yields one record per CDR3 protein. The table has under 350,000 distinct CDR3 sequences, approximately 22% seen once. Antigen specificity for these receptors is unknown. The sample was cultured PBMCs, taken from culture after CMV antigen stimulation. The source is a human donor in good health (CMV status not recorded). Some clones in this sample may be carry-over from other donors' samples. CDR3s include the opening cysteine and the closing phenylalanine or tryptophan. Each record gives: D gene, V gene, J gene, clone size, CDR3 length, CDR3 protein, CDR3 DNA. D genes are given only for firm matches. Expanded clones are given a class, and other clones once, few, many or no size at all.

d_call: NA
v_call: TRBV19
j_call: TRBJ1-5
clone_size: NA
cdr3_length: 16
cdr3_aa: CASNPWEGLGSQPQHF
cdr3_nt: TGTGCCAGTAATCCTTGGGAGGGTTTGGGAAGTCAGCCCCAGCATTTT

d_call: TRBD2
v_call: TRBV20-1
j_call: TRBJ2-3
clone_size: NA
cdr3_length: 14
cdr3_aa: CRSAGTSSSDAQYF
cdr3_nt: TGCAGAAGCGCCGGGACTAGCAGTTCAGATGCGCAGTATTTT

d_call: NA
v_call: TRBV6-2/TRBV6-3
j_call: TRBJ1-1
clone_size: many
cdr3_length: 14
cdr3_aa: CASSYLPSNTEAFF
cdr3_nt: TGTGCCAGCAGTTATTTGCCCAGCAACACTGAAGCTTTCTTT

d_call: TRBD2
v_call: TRBV24-1
j_call: TRBJ2-5
clone_size: NA
cdr3_length: 15
cdr3_aa: CATAKGLAGAETQYF
cdr3_nt: TGTGCCACCGCTAAGGGACTAGCGGGGGCGGAGACCCAGTACTTC

d_call: TRBD1
v_call: TRBV28
j_call: TRBJ1-3
clone_size: NA
cdr3_length: 16
cdr3_aa: CASSPHLGQGGNTIYF
cdr3_nt: TGTGCCAGCAGTCCTCACCTGGGACAGGGCGGAAACACCATATATTTT

d_call: NA
v_call: TRBV7-7
j_call: TRBJ2-4
clone_size: many
cdr3_length: 17
cdr3_aa: CASSLEGFTKVKNIQYF
cdr3_nt: TGTGCTAGCAGCTTAGAAGGGTTCACCAAAGTCAAAAACATTCAGTACTTC

d_call: NA
v_call: TRBV4-3
j_call: TRBJ2-7
clone_size: many
cdr3_length: 14
cdr3_aa: CASSQEGLGMEQYF
cdr3_nt: TGCGCCAGCAGCCAAGAGGGGCTAGGGATGGAGCAGTACTTC

d_call: NA
v_call: TRBV6-1
j_call: TRBJ1-2
clone_size: many
cdr3_length: 13
cdr3_aa: CASNTGTLDGYTF
cdr3_nt: TGTGCCAGCAACACAGGAACTCTGGATGGCTACACCTTC

d_call: TRBD2
v_call: TRBV11-2
j_call: TRBJ2-2
clone_size: NA
cdr3_length: 15
cdr3_aa: CASSSAGANTGELFF
cdr3_nt: TGTGCCAGCAGCAGCGCGGGGGCGAACACCGGGGAGCTGTTTTTT

d_call: NA
v_call: TRBV6-6
j_call: TRBJ1-4
clone_size: few
cdr3_length: 14
cdr3_aa: CASGVSTTNEKLFF
cdr3_nt: TGTGCCAGCGGAGTGTCCACAACTAATGAAAAACTGTTTTTT

d_call: TRBD1
v_call: TRBV7-9
j_call: TRBJ1-2
clone_size: many
cdr3_length: 13
cdr3_aa: CASSLRDSYGYTF
cdr3_nt: TGTGCCAGCAGCTTACGGGACAGCTATGGCTACACCTTC

d_call: NA
v_call: TRBV6-2/TRBV6-3
j_call: TRBJ1-5
clone_size: NA
cdr3_length: 13
cdr3_aa: CASRPSKNQPQHF
cdr3_nt: TGTGCCAGCAGGCCCAGTAAGAATCAGCCCCAGCATTTT

d_call: NA
v_call: TRBV12-3/TRBV12-4
j_call: TRBJ2-1
clone_size: few
cdr3_length: 16
cdr3_aa: CASSFFGGSSYNEQFF
cdr3_nt: TGTGCCAGCAGTTTTTTTGGCGGAAGCTCCTACAATGAGCAGTTCTTC

d_call: TRBD2
v_call: TRBV28
j_call: TRBJ2-5
clone_size: NA
cdr3_length: 17
cdr3_aa: CASSLGTSGWSQETQYF
cdr3_nt: TGTGCCAGCAGCCTCGGGACTAGCGGATGGTCCCAAGAGACCCAGTACTTC

d_call: NA
v_call: TRBV7-8
j_call: TRBJ1-3
clone_size: many
cdr3_length: 16
cdr3_aa: CASSLRDGPSGNTIYF
cdr3_nt: TGTGCCAGCAGCTTACGTGACGGACCCTCTGGAAACACCATATATTTT

d_call: TRBD2
v_call: TRBV15
j_call: TRBJ2-5
clone_size: NA
cdr3_length: 16
cdr3_aa: CATSRPPPSGRETQYF
cdr3_nt: TGTGCCACCAGCAGACCCCCCCCTAGCGGTCGAGAGACCCAGTACTTC

d_call: TRBD2
v_call: TRBV19
j_call: TRBJ2-1
clone_size: many
cdr3_length: 15
cdr3_aa: CASSIILAGSGEQFF
cdr3_nt: TGTGCCAGTAGTATCATACTAGCGGGAAGTGGTGAGCAGTTCTTC

d_call: NA
v_call: TRBV2
j_call: TRBJ1-2
clone_size: few
cdr3_length: 14
cdr3_aa: CASSEVSGYYGYTF
cdr3_nt: TGTGCCAGCAGTGAAGTGTCAGGGTACTATGGCTACACCTTC

d_call: TRBD1
v_call: TRBV19
j_call: TRBJ1-1
clone_size: NA
cdr3_length: 14
cdr3_aa: CASRGDRANTEAFF
cdr3_nt: TGTGCCAGTAGGGGAGACAGGGCGAACACTGAAGCTTTCTTT

d_call: TRBD2
v_call: TRBV15
j_call: TRBJ2-1
clone_size: NA
cdr3_length: 14
cdr3_aa: CATSRELAALEQFF
cdr3_nt: TGTGCCACCAGCAGGGAACTAGCGGCTTTGGAGCAGTTCTTC

d_call: NA
v_call: TRBV7-2
j_call: TRBJ2-1
clone_size: few
cdr3_length: 13
cdr3_aa: CASSSGRHNEQFF
cdr3_nt: TGTGCCAGCAGCTCGGGACGCCACAATGAGCAGTTCTTC

d_call: NA
v_call: TRBV28
j_call: TRBJ2-7
clone_size: many
cdr3_length: 11
cdr3_aa: CASGGHNEQYF
cdr3_nt: TGTGCCAGCGGGGGACACAACGAGCAGTACTTC

d_call: TRBD1
v_call: TRBV27
j_call: TRBJ1-2
clone_size: once
cdr3_length: 15
cdr3_aa: CASSTDREGGYGYTF
cdr3_nt: TGTGCCAGCAGTACGGACAGGGAAGGGGGCTATGGCTACACCTTC

d_call: NA
v_call: TRBV11-3
j_call: TRBJ2-6
clone_size: NA
cdr3_length: 15
cdr3_aa: CASSSRMLGANVLTF
cdr3_nt: TGTGCCAGCAGCTCCAGGATGCTTGGGGCCAACGTCCTGACTTTC

d_call: TRBD1
v_call: TRBV7-9
j_call: TRBJ2-5
clone_size: many
cdr3_length: 14
cdr3_aa: CASSLGTGQETQYF
cdr3_nt: TGTGCCAGCAGCTTAGGGACAGGACAAGAGACCCAGTACTTC

d_call: TRBD1
v_call: TRBV7-9
j_call: TRBJ1-6
clone_size: many
cdr3_length: 16
cdr3_aa: CASSTPGQGPNSPLHF
cdr3_nt: TGTGCCAGCAGCACGCCGGGACAGGGGCCGAATTCACCCCTCCACTTT

d_call: NA
v_call: TRBV6-2/TRBV6-3
j_call: TRBJ1-1
clone_size: NA
cdr3_length: 15
cdr3_aa: CASSHSGGGYTEAFF
cdr3_nt: TGTGCCAGCAGCCATTCCGGGGGCGGCTACACTGAAGCTTTCTTT

d_call: NA
v_call: TRBV28
j_call: TRBJ2-7
clone_size: NA
cdr3_length: 14
cdr3_aa: CASRSQGSSYEQYF
cdr3_nt: TGTGCCAGCAGGTCTCAGGGTAGCTCCTACGAGCAGTACTTC

d_call: TRBD1
v_call: TRBV12-3/TRBV12-4
j_call: TRBJ2-7
clone_size: many
cdr3_length: 12
cdr3_aa: CASSLTGAEQYF
cdr3_nt: TGTGCCAGCAGTCTGACAGGGGCCGAGCAGTACTTC

d_call: NA
v_call: TRBV19
j_call: TRBJ2-1
clone_size: once
cdr3_length: 16
cdr3_aa: CASARLPGSSYNEQFF
cdr3_nt: TGTGCCAGTGCCCGTTTGCCCGGTAGCTCCTACAATGAGCAGTTCTTC

d_call: NA
v_call: TRBV20-1
j_call: TRBJ2-1
clone_size: few
cdr3_length: 14
cdr3_aa: CSGSYGDTYNEQFF
cdr3_nt: TGCAGTGGGTCTTATGGCGATACCTACAATGAGCAGTTCTTC

d_call: TRBD1
v_call: TRBV15
j_call: TRBJ2-1
clone_size: NA
cdr3_length: 13
cdr3_aa: CATSRDRGSKQFF
cdr3_nt: TGTGCCACCAGCAGGGACAGGGGGAGTAAGCAGTTCTTC

d_call: NA
v_call: TRBV7-2
j_call: TRBJ1-1
clone_size: many
cdr3_length: 16
cdr3_aa: CASSLVEIRGNTEAFF
cdr3_nt: TGTGCCAGCAGCTTAGTAGAGATCAGGGGGAACACTGAAGCTTTCTTT

d_call: NA
v_call: TRBV13
j_call: TRBJ1-2
clone_size: few
cdr3_length: 20
cdr3_aa: CASGAIGGSRLTPENYGYTF
cdr3_nt: TGTGCCAGCGGCGCTATTGGGGGCTCCCGACTGACTCCGGAGAACTATGGCTACACCTTC

d_call: NA
v_call: TRBV12-3/TRBV12-4
j_call: TRBJ2-7
clone_size: few
cdr3_length: 15
cdr3_aa: CASSPLWGATYEQYF
cdr3_nt: TGTGCCAGCAGTCCCCTATGGGGGGCCACCTACGAGCAGTACTTC

d_call: NA
v_call: TRBV12-3/TRBV12-4
j_call: TRBJ1-1
clone_size: NA
cdr3_length: 13
cdr3_aa: CASSHEVGTDAFF
cdr3_nt: TGTGCCAGCAGCCACGAGGTAGGCACCGATGCTTTCTTT

d_call: NA
v_call: TRBV7-2
j_call: TRBJ2-2
clone_size: few
cdr3_length: 15
cdr3_aa: CASSLFGGDTGELFF
cdr3_nt: TGTGCCAGCAGCTTGTTTGGGGGCGACACCGGGGAGCTGTTTTTT

d_call: NA
v_call: TRBV7-9
j_call: TRBJ1-1
clone_size: NA
cdr3_length: 15
cdr3_aa: CASSLALGGDTEAFF
cdr3_nt: TGTGCCAGCAGCTTAGCGCTGGGAGGGGACACTGAAGCTTTCTTT

d_call: TRBD2
v_call: TRBV4-1
j_call: TRBJ2-5
clone_size: NA
cdr3_length: 15
cdr3_aa: CASSPREGGQETQYF
cdr3_nt: TGCGCCAGCAGCCCCCGGGAGGGGGGACAAGAGACCCAGTACTTC

d_call: NA
v_call: TRBV12-3/TRBV12-4
j_call: TRBJ2-7
clone_size: many
cdr3_length: 14
cdr3_aa: CASSLDIPPYEQYF
cdr3_nt: TGTGCCAGCAGTTTGGACATCCCTCCCTACGAGCAGTACTTC

d_call: NA
v_call: TRBV7-2
j_call: TRBJ1-4
clone_size: many
cdr3_length: 13
cdr3_aa: CASSLAWNEKLFF
cdr3_nt: TGTGCCAGCAGCTTAGCCTGGAATGAAAAACTGTTTTTT

d_call: TRBD1
v_call: TRBV2
j_call: TRBJ2-4
clone_size: NA
cdr3_length: 12
cdr3_aa: CASRQGGNIQYF
cdr3_nt: TGTGCCAGCCGACAGGGTGGAAACATTCAGTACTTC

d_call: NA
v_call: TRBV5-8
j_call: TRBJ1-3
clone_size: few
cdr3_length: 17
cdr3_aa: CASSLRARGNSGNTIYF
cdr3_nt: TGTGCCAGCAGCTTGAGGGCTCGCGGCAACTCTGGAAACACCATATATTTT

d_call: NA
v_call: TRBV29-1
j_call: TRBJ1-2
clone_size: few
cdr3_length: 14
cdr3_aa: CSVPPRGSVYGYTF
cdr3_nt: TGCAGCGTCCCCCCCAGAGGGTCTGTCTATGGCTACACCTTC

d_call: NA
v_call: TRBV7-2
j_call: TRBJ1-4
clone_size: many
cdr3_length: 13
cdr3_aa: CASSLSGGEKLFF
cdr3_nt: TGTGCCAGCAGCTTATCTGGGGGTGAAAAACTGTTTTTT

d_call: NA
v_call: TRBV29-1
j_call: TRBJ1-2
clone_size: NA
cdr3_length: 15
cdr3_aa: CSVDAGTRKNYGYTF
cdr3_nt: TGCAGCGTTGATGCCGGGACAAGAAAAAACTATGGCTACACCTTC

d_call: NA
v_call: TRBV7-2
j_call: TRBJ2-3
clone_size: many
cdr3_length: 14
cdr3_aa: CASSSDRGADTQYF
cdr3_nt: TGTGCCAGCAGCTCGGACAGAGGGGCAGATACGCAGTATTTT

d_call: NA
v_call: TRBV7-2
j_call: TRBJ2-3
clone_size: NA
cdr3_length: 17
cdr3_aa: CASSVGSAGGRWDTQYF
cdr3_nt: TGTGCCAGCAGCGTAGGATCAGCTGGAGGTCGTTGGGATACGCAGTATTTT

d_call: NA
v_call: TRBV19
j_call: TRBJ1-1
clone_size: few
cdr3_length: 13
cdr3_aa: CASTLSADAEAFF
cdr3_nt: TGTGCCAGTACGCTGTCGGCCGACGCTGAAGCTTTCTTT

d_call: TRBD2
v_call: TRBV5-4
j_call: TRBJ2-3
clone_size: NA
cdr3_length: 16
cdr3_aa: CASSASLAGGGDTQYF
cdr3_nt: TGTGCCAGCAGCGCCAGCCTAGCGGGGGGGGGAGATACGCAGTATTTT

d_call: NA
v_call: TRBV7-9
j_call: TRBJ2-7
clone_size: few
cdr3_length: 12
cdr3_aa: CASSLDPVAVYF
cdr3_nt: TGTGCCAGCAGCTTAGATCCGGTGGCGGTGTACTTC

d_call: NA
v_call: TRBV7-9
j_call: TRBJ2-7
clone_size: few
cdr3_length: 12
cdr3_aa: CASSLGPDEQYF
cdr3_nt: TGTGCCAGCAGCCTGGGGCCGGACGAGCAGTACTTC

d_call: NA
v_call: TRBV7-6
j_call: TRBJ1-1
clone_size: few
cdr3_length: 11
cdr3_aa: CASSLAGEAFF
cdr3_nt: TGTGCCAGCAGCTTAGCAGGAGAAGCTTTCTTT

d_call: NA
v_call: TRBV2
j_call: TRBJ2-6
clone_size: NA
cdr3_length: 16
cdr3_aa: CASSETVGLGANVLTF
cdr3_nt: TGTGCCAGCAGTGAGACCGTAGGTTTGGGGGCCAACGTCCTGACTTTC

d_call: NA
v_call: TRBV5-6
j_call: TRBJ1-5
clone_size: NA
cdr3_length: 16
cdr3_aa: CASSFSAINSNQPQHF
cdr3_nt: TGTGCCAGCAGCTTTAGTGCGATTAATAGCAATCAGCCCCAGCATTTT

d_call: NA
v_call: TRBV4-1
j_call: TRBJ1-3
clone_size: many
cdr3_length: 15
cdr3_aa: CASSHPWEGRNTIYF
cdr3_nt: TGCGCCAGCAGCCACCCCTGGGAGGGGCGAAACACCATATATTTT

d_call: TRBD2
v_call: TRBV19
j_call: TRBJ2-2
clone_size: few
cdr3_length: 15
cdr3_aa: CASLEAGGFTGELFF
cdr3_nt: TGTGCCAGTCTTGAAGCGGGAGGGTTCACCGGGGAGCTGTTTTTT

d_call: NA
v_call: TRBV7-2
j_call: TRBJ1-2
clone_size: many
cdr3_length: 14
cdr3_aa: CASSLVRGDYGYTF
cdr3_nt: TGTGCCAGCAGCTTAGTTCGGGGAGACTATGGCTACACCTTC